This T cell receptor beta chain came from a study of regulatory T cells in long-lasting Graves disease. Study-level findings and limits: Repertoires from persistent disease leaned toward TRBV28, TRBJ1-2 and TRBJ2-5. Persistent Graves' cases showed lower TCR diversity than newly diagnosed cases.

The time point was: persistent/refractory GD, antithyroid drugs over 5 years with positive TRAb. The TCR library was made from RNA that had been extracted from PBMCs in TRIzol. Researchers made TCR beta libraries by using iRepertoire HTBI primers and running Arm-PCR on CDR3 regions. Per the authors' pipeline: Across the samples, identification revealed fewer than 75 TRBV and 14 TRBJ segments. One entry per CDR3 protein results from TCRdb running MiXCR on the multiplex PCR reads. Clone size and V and J calls follow TCRdb, not the original study. Here the sample spans a few hundred thousand distinct CDR3 sequences, 23% being singletons. The germline V gene has CDR1 SNHLY and CDR2 FYNNEI. V lost 3 bases to trimming and J lost 13 bases, with 9 bases between them. The CDR3 has 11 residues. This clonotype was detected many times. The antigen is not known.

This receptor was taken from a female donor with Graves disease. This specimen was peripheral blood mononuclear cells (PBMCs), taken when the disease was refractory, from a patient treated with antithyroid drugs. The J gene is TRBJ1-4, the V gene TRBV2, with unresolved D. This chain's CDR3 is CASSEVRGLFF. The CDR3 DNA follows: TGTGCCAGCAGTGAGGTCCGGGGACTGTTTTTT.